Listed below are T cell receptor beta chains from one sample, sequenced in a study of blood T cell repertoires in COVID-19. Repertoires were generated with immunoSEQ multiplex PCR, while TCRdb's copy carries only in-frame clones and drops some. The sample records under 150,000 clones, approximately 86% being singletons. Sequenced input: PBMCs or T cells enriched from blood (not recorded which). The receptor set was obtained from a woman aged 45 to 65 who had recovered from COVID-19. The CDR3 runs from the conserved cysteine through the conserved F or W. The order of the fields is J gene, CDR3 length, D gene, V gene, clone size, CDR3 protein, CDR3 DNA. D genes are given only for firm matches. Size is stated for part of the rows, as once, few or many counts, or as a class when the clone is expanded.

TRBJ1-1	15	.	TRBV11-2	.	CASSLIRGINAEAFF	TGTGCCAGCAGCCTCATCAGGGGAATTAACGCTGAAGCTTTCTTT
TRBJ2-3	17	.	TRBV9	.	CASSVVGTGRSADTQYF	TGTGCCAGCAGCGTAGTGGGCACAGGGCGGAGCGCAGATACGCAGTATTTT
TRBJ1-6	13	.	TRBV12-3/TRBV12-4	.	CASKRALDSPLHF	TGTGCCAGCAAGAGGGCTCTTGATTCACCCCTCCACTTT
TRBJ1-3	17	.	TRBV11-2	.	CASSWGSGGSSGNTIYF	TGTGCCAGCAGCTGGGGGTCCGGGGGGAGCTCTGGAAACACCATATATTTT
TRBJ1-2	16	.	TRBV9	.	CASSVAPEGLNYGYTF	TGTGCCAGCAGCGTAGCACCGGAGGGCCTTAACTATGGCTACACCTTC
TRBJ1-1	11	TRBD1	TRBV6-5	.	CASHRGTEAFF	TGTGCCAGCCACAGGGGCACTGAAGCTTTCTTT
TRBJ2-1	14	.	TRBV6-2/TRBV6-3	.	CASSYGPFYNEQFF	TGTGCCAGCAGTTACGGGCCTTTCTACAATGAGCAGTTCTTC
TRBJ1-3	16	TRBD1	TRBV6-6	.	CASSYSGQGKLNTIYF	TGTGCCAGCAGTTACTCTGGACAGGGGAAATTGAACACCATATATTTT
TRBJ2-1	16	TRBD2	TRBV3-1/TRBV3-2	.	CASSTTSGNSYNEQFF	TGTGCCAGCAGCACAACTAGCGGGAATTCCTACAATGAGCAGTTCTTC
TRBJ1-3	15	.	TRBV11-3	.	CASSLMSLSGNTIYF	TGTGCCAGCAGCTTAATGAGCCTCTCTGGAAACACCATATATTTT
TRBJ1-5	16	.	TRBV19	.	CASSRGRGMSNQPQHF	TGTGCCAGTAGCAGAGGTCGGGGTATGAGCAATCAGCCCCAGCATTTT
TRBJ2-2	13	.	TRBV7-9	once	CASNTGPAGELFF	TGTGCCAGCAACACAGGGCCGGCCGGGGAGCTGTTTTTT
TRBJ1-3	17	.	TRBV30	.	CAWSYYRDSGSGNTIYF	TGTGCCTGGAGTTATTACCGAGACTCCGGCTCTGGAAACACCATATATTTT
TRBJ1-1	14	TRBD1	TRBV5-1	.	CASRDRGRDTEAFF	TGCGCCAGCAGAGACAGGGGGCGAGACACTGAAGCTTTCTTT
TRBJ2-7	14	.	TRBV5-1	few	CASSLRGGAYEQYF	TGCGCCAGCAGCTTGAGGGGCGGAGCCTACGAGCAGTACTTC
TRBJ1-2	16	.	TRBV6-1	.	CASSEIGTSLNYGYTF	TGTGCCAGCAGTGAAATCGGGACATCCCTAAACTATGGCTACACCTTC
TRBJ2-1	15	TRBD2	TRBV12-5	.	CASGSLAGGRNEQFF	TGTGCTAGTGGTTCGTTAGCGGGGGGGCGGAATGAGCAGTTCTTC
TRBJ1-2	16	.	TRBV5-4	.	CASSLAYRVLLGGYTF	TGTGCCAGCAGCTTGGCCTATCGAGTGTTACTTGGTGGCTACACCTTC
TRBJ1-5	15	.	TRBV7-2	.	CASSPPGGANQPQHF	TGTGCCAGCAGCCCCCCCGGGGGGGCAAATCAGCCCCAGCATTTT
TRBJ2-1	15	.	TRBV4-1	.	CASSRLPGPKDEQFF	TGCGCCAGCAGCCGACTACCGGGTCCGAAGGATGAGCAGTTCTTC
TRBJ1-3	16	TRBD1	TRBV19	once	CASGQGARSSGNTIYF	TGTGCCAGCGGACAGGGGGCCCGAAGCTCTGGAAACACCATATATTTT
TRBJ1-5	18	.	TRBV12-5	.	CASGLLIQGRRDNQPQHF	TGTGCTAGTGGTTTGTTAATTCAGGGCAGAAGAGACAATCAGCCCCAGCATTTT
TRBJ1-2	14	.	TRBV27	.	CASSFSPTGQGYTF	TGTGCCAGCTCCTTCTCCCCCACAGGGCAGGGCTACACCTTC
TRBJ2-1	14	.	TRBV4-3	.	CASSQDWGEGEQFF	TGCGCCAGCAGCCAAGATTGGGGGGAAGGTGAGCAGTTCTTC
TRBJ2-7	15	TRBD2	TRBV18	.	CASSPLSGGPYEQYF	TGTGCCAGCTCACCACTAAGCGGGGGGCCCTACGAGCAGTACTTC
TRBJ2-2	14	.	TRBV6-2/TRBV6-3	.	CASSYSTSSGELFF	TGTGCCAGCAGTTACTCTACTAGCTCCGGGGAGCTGTTTTTT
TRBJ2-3	14	.	TRBV19	.	CASTMTTTTDTQYF	TGTGCCAGTACCATGACTACGACCACAGATACGCAGTATTTT
TRBJ2-1	13	.	TRBV7-8	.	CASSAQGISEQFF	TGTGCCAGCAGCGCACAGGGAATCAGTGAGCAGTTCTTC
TRBJ1-1	14	TRBD1	TRBV18	.	CASSPGQGGAEAFF	TGTGCCAGCTCACCGGGGCAGGGGGGAGCTGAAGCTTTCTTT
TRBJ2-7	13	TRBD2	TRBV3-1/TRBV3-2	once	CASSGTSDYEQYF	TGTGCCAGCTCTGGGACTAGCGACTACGAGCAGTACTTC
TRBJ2-3	13	.	TRBV4-1	.	CASSGGGADTQYF	TGCGCCAGCAGTGGGGGGGGCGCAGATACGCAGTATTTT
TRBJ2-7	13	.	TRBV11-2	.	CASSLDRVYEQYF	TGTGCCAGCAGCTTAGACCGGGTCTACGAGCAGTACTTC
TRBJ2-2	12	.	TRBV30	.	CAWRADTGELFF	TGTGCCTGGAGGGCGGACACCGGGGAGCTGTTTTTT
TRBJ2-7	14	TRBD1	TRBV30	.	CAWSFGTGHYEQYF	TGTGCCTGGAGTTTCGGGACAGGCCACTACGAGCAGTACTTC
TRBJ1-2	13	.	TRBV2	once	CASSEQGHYGYTF	TGTGCCAGCAGCGAACAGGGTCACTATGGCTACACCTTC
TRBJ2-1	17	.	TRBV7-2	.	CASRPREGGSSYNEQFF	TGTGCCAGCAGACCTAGGGAGGGGGGGAGCTCCTACAATGAGCAGTTCTTC
TRBJ1-1	14	.	TRBV30	.	CAWSVTPSSTEAFF	TGTGCCTGGAGTGTTACTCCATCGAGCACTGAAGCTTTCTTT
TRBJ1-1	14	.	TRBV6-5	.	CASRATATNTEAFF	TGTGCCAGCAGGGCGACAGCCACGAACACTGAAGCTTTCTTT
TRBJ1-1	15	TRBD1	TRBV6-5	.	CASSSWTGGDTEAFF	TGTGCCAGCAGTTCGTGGACAGGTGGGGACACTGAAGCTTTCTTT
TRBJ1-5	13	.	TRBV12-3/TRBV12-4	.	CASSEQENQPQHF	TGTGCCAGCAGCGAACAGGAGAATCAGCCCCAGCATTTT
TRBJ2-1	11	.	TRBV6-1	.	CASSDGGLQFF	TGTGCCAGCAGTGATGGAGGGTTGCAGTTCTTC
TRBJ2-7	12	.	TRBV5-4	.	CASSSPYHEQYF	TGTGCCAGCAGCAGCCCCTATCACGAGCAGTACTTC
TRBJ2-1	12	TRBD2	TRBV6-2/TRBV6-3	once	CASSLAGNEQFF	TGTGCCAGCAGCCTAGCGGGCAATGAGCAGTTCTTC
TRBJ2-1	16	TRBD2	TRBV5-1	.	CASSLDGGVSYNEQFF	TGCGCCAGCAGCTTGGATGGGGGGGTATCCTACAATGAGCAGTTCTTC
TRBJ2-3	16	.	TRBV11-3	.	CASSLARGTLTDTQYF	TGTGCCAGCAGCTTAGCAAGGGGCACCCTCACAGATACGCAGTATTTT
TRBJ2-1	13	.	TRBV10-3	.	CAISVEGGNEQFF	TGTGCCATCAGTGTAGAGGGTGGGAATGAGCAGTTCTTC
TRBJ2-3	14	.	TRBV7-2	few	CASSLQERTDTQYF	TGTGCCAGCAGCTTGCAGGAACGCACAGATACGCAGTATTTT
TRBJ1-1	15	.	TRBV9	.	CASSVAARRNTEAFF	TGTGCCAGCAGCGTAGCGGCCCGGAGGAACACTGAAGCTTTCTTT
TRBJ2-7	15	TRBD1	TRBV6-5	once	CASSYGQGRLAEQYF	TGTGCCAGCAGTTATGGACAGGGGAGGTTAGCCGAGCAGTACTTC
TRBJ1-2	12	TRBD1	TRBV18	.	CASSGQGLFYTF	TGTGCCAGCTCAGGACAGGGTCTTTTCTACACCTTC
TRBJ2-7	15	.	TRBV5-1	.	CASSLVGGLNYEQYF	TGCGCCAGCAGCTTGGTTGGGGGGTTAAACTACGAGCAGTACTTC
TRBJ2-7	16	.	TRBV6-2/TRBV6-3	.	CASSYSSERSSYEQYF	TGTGCCAGCAGTTACTCGTCGGAGCGGAGCTCCTACGAGCAGTACTTC
TRBJ2-1	17	.	TRBV7-8	.	CASSPPFWGPSDNEQFF	TGTGCCAGCAGCCCCCCGTTCTGGGGGCCGTCCGACAATGAGCAGTTCTTC
TRBJ2-7	16	.	TRBV5-1	.	CASSLGLAPVTYEQYF	TGCGCCAGCAGCTTGGGTCTCGCCCCAGTGACCTACGAGCAGTACTTC
TRBJ2-5	13	.	TRBV18	.	CASSPTEQETQYF	TGTGCCAGCTCACCGACAGAACAAGAGACCCAGTACTTC
TRBJ2-7	15	TRBD2	TRBV5-4	.	CASSLETGGPREQYF	TGTGCCAGCAGCTTGGAGACGGGGGGTCCGCGCGAGCAGTACTTC
TRBJ2-3	17	.	TRBV7-8	.	CASSLGSGGRSTDTQYF	TGTGCCAGCAGCTTAGGTTCCGGGGGGCGGAGCACAGATACGCAGTATTTT